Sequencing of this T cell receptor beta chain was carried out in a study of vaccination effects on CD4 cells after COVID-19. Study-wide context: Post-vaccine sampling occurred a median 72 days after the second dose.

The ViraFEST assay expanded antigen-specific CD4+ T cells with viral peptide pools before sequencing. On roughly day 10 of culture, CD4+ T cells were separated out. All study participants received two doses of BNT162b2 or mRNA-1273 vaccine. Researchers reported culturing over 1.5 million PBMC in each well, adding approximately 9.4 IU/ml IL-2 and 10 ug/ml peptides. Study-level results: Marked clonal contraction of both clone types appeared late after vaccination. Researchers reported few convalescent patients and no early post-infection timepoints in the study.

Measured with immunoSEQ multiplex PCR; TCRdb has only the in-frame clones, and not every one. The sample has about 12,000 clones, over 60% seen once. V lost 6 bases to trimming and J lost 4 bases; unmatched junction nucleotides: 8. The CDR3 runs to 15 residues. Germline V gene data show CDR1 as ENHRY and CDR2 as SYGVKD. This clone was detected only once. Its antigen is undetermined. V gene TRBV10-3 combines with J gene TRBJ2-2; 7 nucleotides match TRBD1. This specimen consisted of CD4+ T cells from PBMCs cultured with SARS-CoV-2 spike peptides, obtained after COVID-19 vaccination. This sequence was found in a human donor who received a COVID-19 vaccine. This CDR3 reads CAISAGQEGTGELFF. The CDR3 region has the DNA TGTGCCATCAGCGCCGGACAGGAAGGCACCGGGGAGCTGTTTTTT.